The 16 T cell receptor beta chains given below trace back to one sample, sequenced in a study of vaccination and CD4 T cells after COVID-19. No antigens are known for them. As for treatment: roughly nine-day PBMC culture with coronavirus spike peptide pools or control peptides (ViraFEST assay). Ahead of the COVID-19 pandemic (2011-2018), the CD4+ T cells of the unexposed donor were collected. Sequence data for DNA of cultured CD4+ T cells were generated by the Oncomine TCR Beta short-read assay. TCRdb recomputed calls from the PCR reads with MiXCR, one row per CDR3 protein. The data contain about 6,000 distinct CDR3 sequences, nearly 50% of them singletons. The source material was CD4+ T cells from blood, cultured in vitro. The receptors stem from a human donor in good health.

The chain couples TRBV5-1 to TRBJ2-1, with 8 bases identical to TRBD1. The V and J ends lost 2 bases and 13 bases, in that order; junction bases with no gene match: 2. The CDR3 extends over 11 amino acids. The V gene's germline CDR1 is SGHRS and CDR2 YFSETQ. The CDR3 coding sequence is TGCGCCAGCAGCTTACAGGGGGTACAGTTCTTC. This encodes CASSLQGVQFF.

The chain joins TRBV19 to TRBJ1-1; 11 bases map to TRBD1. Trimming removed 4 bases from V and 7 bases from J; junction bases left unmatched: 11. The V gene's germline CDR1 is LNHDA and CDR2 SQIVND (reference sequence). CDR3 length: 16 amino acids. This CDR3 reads CASSTSAGTGGNEAFF. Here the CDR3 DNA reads TGTGCCAGTAGTACCTCCGCCGGGACAGGGGGGAATGAAGCTTTCTTT. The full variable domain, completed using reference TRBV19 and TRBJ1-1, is DGGITQSPKYLFRKEGQNVTLSCEQNLNHDAMYWYRQDPGQGLRLIYYSQIVNDFQKGDIAEGYSVSREKKESFPLTVTSAQKNPTAFYLCASSTSAGTGGNEAFFGQGTRLTVV.

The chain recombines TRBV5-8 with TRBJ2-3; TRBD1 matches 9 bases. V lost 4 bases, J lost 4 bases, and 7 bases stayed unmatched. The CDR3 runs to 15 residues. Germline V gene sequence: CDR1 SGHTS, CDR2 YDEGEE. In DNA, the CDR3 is TGTGCCAGCAGCCTAGGGGGACAGGGTTCAGATACGCAGTATTTT. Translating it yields CASSLGGQGSDTQYF.

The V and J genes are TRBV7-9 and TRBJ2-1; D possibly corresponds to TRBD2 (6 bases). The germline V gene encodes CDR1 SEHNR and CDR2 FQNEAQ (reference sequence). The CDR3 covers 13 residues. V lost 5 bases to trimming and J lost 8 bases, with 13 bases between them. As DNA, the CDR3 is TGTGCCAGCAGCGGACATAGCGGTGATGAGCAGTTCTTC. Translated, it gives CASSGHSGDEQFF.

DNA for the CDR3: TGTGCCTGGAGATTCCCGGGGACTCTGAACACTGAAGCTTTCTTT. Protein sequence: CAWRFPGTLNTEAFF. The chain is built from TRBV30 and TRBJ1-1; TRBD1 might be the D (5 bases). Trimming left V 3 bases short and J 0 bases short, with 14 bases between. The V gene's germline CDR1 is GTSNPN and CDR2 SVGIG (reference sequence). The CDR3 loop spans 15 amino acids.

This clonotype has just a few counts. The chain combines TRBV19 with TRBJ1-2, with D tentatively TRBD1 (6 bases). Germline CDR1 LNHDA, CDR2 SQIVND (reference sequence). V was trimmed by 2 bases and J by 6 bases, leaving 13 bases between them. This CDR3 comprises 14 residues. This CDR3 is CASSIPGGRDGYTF. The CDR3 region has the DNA TGTGCCAGTAGTATACCGGGGGGCAGGGATGGCTACACCTTC.

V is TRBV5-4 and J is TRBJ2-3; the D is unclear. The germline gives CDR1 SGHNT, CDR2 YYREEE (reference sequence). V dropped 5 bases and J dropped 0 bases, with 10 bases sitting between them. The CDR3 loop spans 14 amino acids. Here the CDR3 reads CASSSVGSTDTQYF. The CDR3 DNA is TGTGCCAGCAGTTCGGTAGGGAGCACAGATACGCAGTATTTT.

The CDR3 sequence: CASQGQTYQETQYF. The CDR3 nucleotides are TGTGCCAGCCAGGGACAGACTTACCAAGAGACCCAGTACTTC. V gene TRBV12-3 or TRBV12-4 combines with J gene TRBJ2-5, with 7 positions matching TRBD1. Trimming removed 8 bases from V and 0 bases from J; junction bases left unmatched: 6. The CDR3 spans 14 residues.

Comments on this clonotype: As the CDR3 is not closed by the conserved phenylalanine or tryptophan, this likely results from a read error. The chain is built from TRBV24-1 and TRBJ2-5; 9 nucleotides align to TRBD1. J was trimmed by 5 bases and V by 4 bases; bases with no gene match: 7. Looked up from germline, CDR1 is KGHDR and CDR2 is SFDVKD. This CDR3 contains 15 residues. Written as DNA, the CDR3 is TGTGCCACCAGTGACCGGACAGGGGTCAAGGAGACCCAGTACCTC. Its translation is CATSDRTGVKETQYL.

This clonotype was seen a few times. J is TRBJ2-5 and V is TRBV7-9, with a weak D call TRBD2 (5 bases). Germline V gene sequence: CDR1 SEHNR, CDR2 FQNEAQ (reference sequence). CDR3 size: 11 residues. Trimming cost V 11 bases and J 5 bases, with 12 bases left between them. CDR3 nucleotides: TGTGCCGACGTGGGGAGCGAGACCCAGTACTTC. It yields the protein CADVGSETQYF.

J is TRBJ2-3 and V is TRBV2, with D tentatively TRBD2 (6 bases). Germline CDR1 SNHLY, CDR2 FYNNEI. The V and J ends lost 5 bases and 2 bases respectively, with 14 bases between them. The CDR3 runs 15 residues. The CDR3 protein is CASSLWDSLTDTQYF. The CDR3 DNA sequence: TGTGCCAGCAGTCTCTGGGACTCCCTCACAGATACGCAGTATTTT.

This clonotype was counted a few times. The CDR3 spells CASRGGYEQYF. CDR3 DNA: TGTGCCAGCAGGGGGGGCTACGAGCAGTACTTC. The V and J genes are TRBV2 and TRBJ2-7; possibly TRBD2 for D (6 bases). Germline CDR1 is SNHLY and CDR2 is FYNNEI. V gave up 6 bases and J gave up 3 bases, with 6 bases separating them. The CDR3 contains 11 residues. Full variable domain (missing parts from reference TRBV2 and TRBJ2-7): EPEVTQTPSHQVTQMGQEVILRCVPISNHLYFYWYRQILGQKVEFLVSFYNNEISEKSEIFDDQFSVERPDGSNFTLKIRSTKLEDSAMYFCASRGGYEQYFGPGTRLTVT.

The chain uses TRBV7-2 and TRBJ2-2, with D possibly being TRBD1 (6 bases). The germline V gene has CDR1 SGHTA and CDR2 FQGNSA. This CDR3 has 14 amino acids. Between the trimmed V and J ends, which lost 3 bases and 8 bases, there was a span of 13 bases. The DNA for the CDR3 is TGTGCCAGCAGCTTCGTGGGGGCTGGTGGGGAGCTGTTTTTT. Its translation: CASSFVGAGGELFF.

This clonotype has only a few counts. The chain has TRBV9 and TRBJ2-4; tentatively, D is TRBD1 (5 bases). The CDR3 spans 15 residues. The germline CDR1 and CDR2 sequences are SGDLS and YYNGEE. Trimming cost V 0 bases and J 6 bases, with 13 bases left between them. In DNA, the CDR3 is TGTGCCAGCAGCGTAGCTGGGCAGGGCCCAAACATTCAGTACTTC. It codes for CASSVAGQGPNIQYF.

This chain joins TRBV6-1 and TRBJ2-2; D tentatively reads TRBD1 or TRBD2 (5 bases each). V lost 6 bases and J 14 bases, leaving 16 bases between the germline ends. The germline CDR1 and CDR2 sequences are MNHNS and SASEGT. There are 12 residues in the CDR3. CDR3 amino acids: CASSPGTGLLFF. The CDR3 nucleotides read TGTGCCAGCAGCCCCGGGACCGGATTACTGTTTTTT.

Written as DNA, the CDR3 is TGCAGCGTAGTACAGGTTGACTATGGCTACACCTTC. Residues: CSVVQVDYGYTF. The chain uses TRBV29-1 and TRBJ1-2, with D perhaps TRBD1 (5 bases). This CDR3 region has 12 residues. Trimming removed 6 bases at V and 3 bases at J, with 11 bases between. The germline V gene has CDR1 SQVTM and CDR2 ANQGSEA.